This T cell receptor (beta chain) was sequenced in a study of tumor and adjacent non-tumor tissue in lung cancer. Findings and limits, study-wide: Tumor repertoires had a smaller top 100 clone share than normal lung.

The V gene end was trimmed by 6 bases and the J gene end by 2 bases; junction bases not matched to a gene: 10. There are 15 residues in the CDR3. Germline V CDR1 and CDR2: MDHEN, SYDVKM. Comment on this clonotype: The antigen is not known. A much larger clone lies a single base off, so this may be a read error.

The library came from three nested PCR rounds adapted from ARM-PCR protocols. Via MiXCR, TCRdb re-called the multiplex PCR reads, giving one row per CDR3 protein. The table records fewer than 85,000 distinct CDR3 sequences, 77% of them present only once. The template was RNA from unsorted bulk tissue. The material sequenced was lung tumor tissue. The chain employs TRBV28 and TRBJ2-7; 7 bases line up with TRBD1. The sequence was collected from a woman aged 50 to 60 with non-small cell lung cancer. CDR3 residues: CASRSGQDRTYEQYF. CDR3 nucleotide sequence: TGTGCCAGCAGATCAGGACAGGACCGGACCTACGAGCAGTACTTC.